The next 15 T cell receptor beta chains were all read from a single sample in a study of regulatory T cells in long-lasting Graves disease. Time point: persistent/refractory GD, antithyroid drugs over 5 years with positive TRAb. The TCR library was prepared using RNA isolated from PBMCs. According to the study, TCR beta libraries were built with iRepertoire HTBI primers and CDR3-region Arm-PCR. TCRdb independently ran MiXCR on the multiplex PCR reads; one entry per CDR3 protein. The repertoire holds around 400,000 distinct CDR3 sequences, about 21% seen once, with approximately 14% in the top ten. The sample consisted of peripheral blood mononuclear cells (PBMCs), taken when the disease was refractory, from a patient treated with antithyroid drugs. The receptors were gathered from a female donor with Graves disease.

At least ten counts were recorded for this clonotype. This chain joins TRBV3-1 and TRBJ2-7, with unresolved D. The CDR3 length is 13 residues. Germline CDR1 is LGHDT and CDR2 is YNNKEL (reference sequence). The V and J ends lost 6 bases and 2 bases respectively, with 11 bases between them. The CDR3 is CASSRLDTYEQYF. CDR3 coding DNA: TGTGCCAGCAGTCGCCTAGACACCTACGAGCAGTACTTC.

A word on this clonotype: The junction departs from the called germline gene at one end, perhaps through a read error. This chain joins TRBV9 and TRBJ1-2; 10 positions agree with TRBD1. The CDR3 is made up of 18 amino acids. Per germline, CDR1 SGDLS and CDR2 YYNGEE. The CDR3 region is CASSVAPSGGTGVYGCTF. Here the CDR3 DNA reads TGTGCCAGCAGCGTAGCTCCCAGTGGCGGGACAGGGGTCTATGGCTGCACCTTC.

This clonotype showed up many times. The chain links TRBV6-1 to TRBJ1-5; D gene unclear. This CDR3 has 12 amino acids. The V end lost 7 bases, the J end lost 4 bases, and 8 bases lay between the germline ends. Germline CDR1 is MNHNS and CDR2 is SASEGT. CDR3 bases: TGTGCCAGCAAGACGGGGAATCAGCCCCAGCATTTT. This sequence encodes CASKTGNQPQHF.

This clonotype came up many times. V gene TRBV24-1 combines with J gene TRBJ2-7, with D perhaps matching TRBD1 or TRBD2 (6 bases each). From germline, CDR1 is KGHDR and CDR2 SFDVKD. This CDR3 has 15 amino acids. Trimming shortened V by 4 bases and J by 8 bases, and 20 bases separated the two germline ends. The CDR3 nucleotides read TGTGCCACCAGTGACAATGAGGGGGGCGCAAGGAAGCAGTACTTC. Translating it yields CATSDNEGGARKQYF.

This clonotype was seen many times. The gene calls are TRBV2 and TRBJ1-1; D might be TRBD1 (5 bases). V was clipped by 7 bases and J by 4 bases, with 13 bases between them. CDR1 SNHLY and CDR2 FYNNEI come from the germline V gene. This CDR3 is 13 amino acids long. CDR3 coding DNA: TGTGCCAGCACGCGGGGCTGGCGCACTGAAGCTTTCTTT. Its translation is CASTRGWRTEAFF. Using reference TRBV2 and TRBJ1-1 for the parts outside the CDR3, the full variable domain is EPEVTQTPSHQVTQMGQEVILRCVPISNHLYFYWYRQILGQKVEFLVSFYNNEISEKSEIFDDQFSVERPDGSNFTLKIRSTKLEDSAMYFCASTRGWRTEAFFGQGTRLTVV.

Concerning this clonotype: A read error is possible here, since a much larger clone lies one base away. The chain links TRBV6-2 or TRBV6-3 to TRBJ2-7; tentatively, D is TRBD1 or TRBD2 (5 bases each). Trimming shortened V by 5 bases and J by 0 bases, and 17 bases separated the two germline ends. The CDR3 has 16 amino acids. From germline, CDR1 is MNHEY and CDR2 SVGEGT. The CDR3 region has the DNA TGTGCCAGCAGTGGCCGAGGGGCGGGCTCCTCCTACGAGCAGTACTTC. It specifies CASSGRGAGSSYEQYF.

Comment on this clonotype: A much larger clone lies one base from this, so it may be a read error. This chain joins TRBV6-1 and TRBJ1-1; D is uncertain. This CDR3 is 14 amino acids long. Germline-derived CDR1 and CDR2 are MNHNS and SASEGT. Here the CDR3 reads CASSESGGNAEAFF. CDR3 DNA: TGTGCCAGCAGTGAATCAGGAGGGAACGCTGAAGCTTTCTTT.

This clonotype was detected ten times or more. The chain uses TRBV6-1 and TRBJ2-2; TRBD1 agrees at 8 bases. The CDR3 runs to 16 residues. Trimming took 8 bases from V and 7 from J; bases not matched to a gene: 15. Germline CDR1 MNHNS, CDR2 SASEGT. CDR3 nucleotide sequence: TGTGCCAGCCGAAGGATCCGGGACAGGTGGGACGGGGAGCTGTTTTTT. This translates into CASRRIRDRWDGELFF.

The V gene is TRBV28, the J gene TRBJ1-3; D ambiguous. CDR3 length: 15 amino acids. CDR1 and CDR2 from the germline V gene are MDHEN and SYDVKM. V lost 8 bases and J 0 bases, leaving 14 bases between the germline ends. The CDR3 here is CASRGSSLSGNTIYF. The CDR3 DNA follows: TGTGCCAGCCGGGGTTCCAGCCTCTCTGGAAACACCATATATTTT.

This chain links TRBV28 with TRBJ2-3; 7 positions match TRBD2. Trimming removed 1 base from V and 2 bases from J; junction bases left unmatched: 6. The CDR3 covers 16 residues. CDR1 MDHEN and CDR2 SYDVKM come from the germline V gene. The CDR3 here is CASSLLVAGDTDTQYF. The CDR3 DNA follows: TGTGCCAGCAGTTTATTGGTAGCGGGCGACACAGATACGCAGTATTTT. Together with reference TRBV28 and TRBJ2-3, the CDR3 gives the full variable domain: DVKVTQSSRYLVKRTGEKVFLECVQDMDHENMFWYRQDPGLGLRLIYFSYDVKMKEKGDIPEGYSVSREKKERFSLILESASTNQTSMYLCASSLLVAGDTDTQYFGPGTRLTVL.

This clonotype was found a few times. The V gene is TRBV13, the J gene TRBJ1-6; D call uncertain. V dropped 0 bases and J dropped 7 bases, with 13 bases sitting between them. The germline V gene has CDR1 PRHDT and CDR2 FYEKMQ (reference sequence). This CDR3 is built from 16 residues. The CDR3 DNA is TGTGCCAGCAGCTTAGGCTCCGGACGAACGAATTCACCCCTCCACTTT. It translates to CASSLGSGRTNSPLHF. Full variable domain (rest looked up from reference TRBV13 and TRBJ1-6): AAGVIQSPRHLIKEKRETATLKCYPIPRHDTVYWYQQGPGQDPQFLISFYEKMQSDKGSIPDRFSAQQFSDYHSELNMSSLELGDSALYFCASSLGSGRTNSPLHFGNGTRLTVT.

The chain couples TRBV6-1 to TRBJ2-5, with D perhaps TRBD1 (6 bases). The germline V gene has CDR1 MNHNS and CDR2 SASEGT. Trimming pared 7 bases from V and 4 bases from J, leaving 13 bases between. The CDR3 contains 13 residues. CDR3 sequence: CASNREVGETQYF. CDR3 coding DNA: TGTGCCAGCAACAGGGAAGTTGGAGAGACCCAGTACTTC.

The chain joins TRBV20-1 to TRBJ2-7; 12 bases line up with TRBD1. CDR3 size: 15 residues. The J segment lost 2 bases and the V segment lost 5 bases, leaving 7 bases of the junction unmatched. CDR1 DFQATT and CDR2 SNEGSKA come from the germline V gene (reference sequence). This chain's CDR3 is CSAGGTGGPPYEQYF. The CDR3 DNA is TGCAGTGCTGGCGGGACAGGGGGCCCCCCCTACGAGCAGTACTTC.

In this sample, this clonotype turned up many times. This chain joins TRBV20-1 and TRBJ2-2, with D perhaps matching TRBD1 or TRBD2 (6 bases each). This CDR3 is 14 amino acids long. Trimming stripped 5 bases from V and 1 base from J, with 11 bases between. Germline CDR1 reads DFQATT; CDR2 reads SNEGSKA (reference sequence). This CDR3 is CSAGGTLNTGELFF. CDR3 sequence (DNA): TGCAGTGCTGGGGGGACATTGAACACCGGGGAGCTGTTTTTT.

Ten or more counts support this clonotype. The chain recombines TRBV30 with TRBJ1-2, with unresolved D. V shed 2 bases and J shed 8 bases, with 12 bases lying between them. This CDR3 region has 12 residues. CDR1 is GTSNPN and CDR2 is SVGIG in the germline V gene (reference sequence). The CDR3 nucleotides read TGTGCCTGGAGTCATGGCCGAAGGGGCTACACCTTC. This gives the protein CAWSHGRRGYTF.